This T cell receptor beta chain was sequenced in a study of T cell clonotyping in hematopoietic cell transplantation. Germline CDR1 SGHAT, CDR2 FQNNGV. J gave up 1 base and V 0 bases, and 5 bases lay outside the gene matches. The CDR3 runs to 17 residues. Repertoires were generated with immunoSEQ multiplex PCR, while TCRdb's copy carries only in-frame clones and drops some. The sample holds approximately 11,000 clones, 89% seen once. Worth noting for this clone: What it binds is unknown.

Recipients were bled about 28 days pretransplant and at posttransplant days 30, 100, 180. Findings and limits, study-wide: Pathologically expanded recipient clonotypes increased progressively from day 30 to day 180 as diversity fell. Graft donor and pretransplant recipient Inverse Simpson Index values predicted broader posttransplant TCR diversity. CD4 and CD8 repertoire contributions could not be separated without sorting.

The input for sequencing was PBMCs, taken 180 days after allogeneic stem cell transplant. The chain employs TRBV11-2 and TRBJ2-5; 10 bases fit TRBD1. The sequence came from a male patient aged 55 to 70 who had an allogeneic stem cell transplant from an unrelated donor, so the T cells may come from the graft donor. Some clones in this sample may be carry-over from other donors' samples. CDR3 in amino acids: CASSLDWTGGPQETQYF. The CDR3 DNA reads TGTGCCAGCAGCTTAGATTGGACAGGGGGGCCCCAAGAGACCCAGTACTTC. The variable domain in full, completed from reference TRBV11-2 and TRBJ2-5, reads EAGVAQSPRYKIIEKRQSVAFWCNPISGHATLYWYQQILGQGPKLLIQFQNNGVVDDSQLPKDRFSAERLKGVDSTLKIQPAKLEDSAVYLCASSLDWTGGPQETQYFGPGTRLLVL.